The source of this T cell receptor beta chain is a study of T cell responses to AZD1222 COVID-19 vaccine. For the study at large: Pooling of second doses given at about 4 or about 12 weeks was done.

Measured with immunoSEQ multiplex PCR; TCRdb has only the in-frame clones, and not every one. Among about 120,000 clones listed, over 85% were seen once. In germline, CDR1 is WNHNN, CDR2 SYGVQD (reference sequence). The CDR3 is made up of 15 amino acids. Unmatched junction bases numbered 4, after V lost 5 bases and J lost 6 bases. This receptor was identified in an adult in good health. The sample here was peripheral blood, taken on day 0 of AZD1222 vaccination. The chain couples TRBV10-1 to TRBJ2-1, with TRBD2 identical over 13 bases. The CDR3 sequence: CASSRRTSGGNEQFF. The DNA of the CDR3 is TGCGCCAGCAGTCGCCGGACTAGCGGGGGCAATGAGCAGTTCTTC.